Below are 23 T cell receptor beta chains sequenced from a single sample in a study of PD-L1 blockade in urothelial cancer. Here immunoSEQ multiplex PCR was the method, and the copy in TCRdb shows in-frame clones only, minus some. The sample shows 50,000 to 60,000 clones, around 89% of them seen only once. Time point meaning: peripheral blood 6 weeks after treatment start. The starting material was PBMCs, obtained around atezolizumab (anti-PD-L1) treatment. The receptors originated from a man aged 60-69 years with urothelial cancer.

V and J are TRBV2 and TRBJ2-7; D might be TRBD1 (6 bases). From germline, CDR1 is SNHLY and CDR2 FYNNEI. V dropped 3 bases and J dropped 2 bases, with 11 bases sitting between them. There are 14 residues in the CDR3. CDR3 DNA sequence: TGTGCCAGCAGTGAGGCACAGGGACCCTACGAGCAGTACTTC. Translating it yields CASSEAQGPYEQYF.

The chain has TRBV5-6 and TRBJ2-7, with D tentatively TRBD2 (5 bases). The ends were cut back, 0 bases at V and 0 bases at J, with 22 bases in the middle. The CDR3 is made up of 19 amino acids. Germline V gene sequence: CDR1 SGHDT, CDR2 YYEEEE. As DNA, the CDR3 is TGTGCCAGCAGCTTGGCCCCCCCCCAGGCCGTAGCGTACTCCTACGAGCAGTACTTC. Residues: CASSLAPPQAVAYSYEQYF.

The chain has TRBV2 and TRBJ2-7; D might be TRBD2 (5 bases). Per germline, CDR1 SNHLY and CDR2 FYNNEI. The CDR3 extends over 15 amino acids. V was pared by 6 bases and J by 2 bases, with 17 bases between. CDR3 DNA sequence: TGTGCCAGCAGGGTAGAGAGAGGACTGACCTACGAGCAGTACTTC. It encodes CASRVERGLTYEQYF.

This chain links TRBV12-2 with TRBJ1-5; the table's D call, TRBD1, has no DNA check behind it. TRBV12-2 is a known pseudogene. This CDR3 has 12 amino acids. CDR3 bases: TGTGCAAGTCGCTCAAGCCCAGGGGCGATGCATTTT. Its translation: CASRSSPGAMHF.

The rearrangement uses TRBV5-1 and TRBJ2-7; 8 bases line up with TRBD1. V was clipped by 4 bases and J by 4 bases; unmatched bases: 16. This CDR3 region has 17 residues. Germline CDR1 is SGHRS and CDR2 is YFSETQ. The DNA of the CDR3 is TGCGCCAGCAGCCTTGCGGGGACAGGAATCGGGATATACGAGCAGTACTTC. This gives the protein CASSLAGTGIGIYEQYF.

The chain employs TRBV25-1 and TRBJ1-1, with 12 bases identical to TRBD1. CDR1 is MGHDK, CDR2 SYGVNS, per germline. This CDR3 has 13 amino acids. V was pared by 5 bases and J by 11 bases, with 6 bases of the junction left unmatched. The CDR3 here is CASSYGTGGAAFF. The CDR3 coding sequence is TGTGCCAGCAGTTACGGGACAGGGGGCGCGGCTTTCTTT.

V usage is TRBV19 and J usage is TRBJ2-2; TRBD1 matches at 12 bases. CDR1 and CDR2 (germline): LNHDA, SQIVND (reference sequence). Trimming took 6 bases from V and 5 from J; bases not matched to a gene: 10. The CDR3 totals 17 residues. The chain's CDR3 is CASRPGQGARSTGELFF. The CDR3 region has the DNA TGTGCCAGTAGGCCGGGACAGGGGGCGCGGAGTACCGGGGAGCTGTTTTTT.

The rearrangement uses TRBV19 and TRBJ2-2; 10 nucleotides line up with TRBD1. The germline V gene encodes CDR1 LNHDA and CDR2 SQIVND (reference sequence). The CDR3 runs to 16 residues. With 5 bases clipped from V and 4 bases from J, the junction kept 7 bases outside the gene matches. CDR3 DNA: TGTGCCAGTAGTCCCCGGGACAGGGGAGGCACCGGGGAGCTGTTTTTT. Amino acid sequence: CASSPRDRGGTGELFF.

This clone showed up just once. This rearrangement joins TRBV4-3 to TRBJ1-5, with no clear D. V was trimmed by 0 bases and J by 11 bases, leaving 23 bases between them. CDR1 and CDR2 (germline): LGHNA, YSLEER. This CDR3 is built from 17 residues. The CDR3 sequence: CASSQDIGESAPVSQHF. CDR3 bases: TGCGCCAGCAGCCAAGATATCGGGGAGTCAGCCCCAGTGTCCCAGCATTTT.

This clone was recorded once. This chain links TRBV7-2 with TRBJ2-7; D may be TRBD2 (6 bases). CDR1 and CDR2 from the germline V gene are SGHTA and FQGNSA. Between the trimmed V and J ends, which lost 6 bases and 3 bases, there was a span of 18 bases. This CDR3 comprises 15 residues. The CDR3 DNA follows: TGTGCCAGCAGTATAACCGGGAGTGGGGGCTACGAGCAGTACTTC. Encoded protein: CASSITGSGGYEQYF.

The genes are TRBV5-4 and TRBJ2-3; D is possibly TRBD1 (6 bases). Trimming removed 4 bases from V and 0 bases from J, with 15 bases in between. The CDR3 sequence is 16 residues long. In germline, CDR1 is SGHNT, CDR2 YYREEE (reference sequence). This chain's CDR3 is CASSPDSRISTDTQYF. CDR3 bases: TGTGCCAGCAGCCCGGACAGTAGAATTAGCACAGATACGCAGTATTTT.

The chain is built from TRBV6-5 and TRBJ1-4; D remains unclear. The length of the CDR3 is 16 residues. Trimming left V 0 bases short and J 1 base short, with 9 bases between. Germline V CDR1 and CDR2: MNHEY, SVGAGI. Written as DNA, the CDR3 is TGTGCCAGCAGTTACTCAACTGGGAGAACTAATGAAAAACTGTTTTTT. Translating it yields CASSYSTGRTNEKLFF.

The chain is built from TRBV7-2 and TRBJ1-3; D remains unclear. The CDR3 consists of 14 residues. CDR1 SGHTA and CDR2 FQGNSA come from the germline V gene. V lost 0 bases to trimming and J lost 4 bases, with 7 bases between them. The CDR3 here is CASSLASQGNTIYF. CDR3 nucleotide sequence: TGTGCCAGCAGCTTAGCATCTCAGGGAAACACCATATATTTT.

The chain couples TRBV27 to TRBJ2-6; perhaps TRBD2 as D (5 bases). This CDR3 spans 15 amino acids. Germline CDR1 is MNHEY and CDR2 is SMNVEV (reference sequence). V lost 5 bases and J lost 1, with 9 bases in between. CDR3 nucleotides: TGTGCCAGCAGTCCTCGGGGATCTGGGGCCAACGTCCTGACTTTC. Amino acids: CASSPRGSGANVLTF.

The CDR3 nucleotides are TGTGCCAGCAGTCTGACAGGGGTGAGCAATCAGCCCCAGCATTTT. Its translation is CASSLTGVSNQPQHF. J is TRBJ1-5 and V is TRBV6-5, with TRBD1 matching 8 bases. CDR1 and CDR2 (germline): MNHEY, SVGAGI. V shed 5 bases, J shed 1 base, and the junction held 4 bases outside the gene matches. CDR3 size: 15 residues.

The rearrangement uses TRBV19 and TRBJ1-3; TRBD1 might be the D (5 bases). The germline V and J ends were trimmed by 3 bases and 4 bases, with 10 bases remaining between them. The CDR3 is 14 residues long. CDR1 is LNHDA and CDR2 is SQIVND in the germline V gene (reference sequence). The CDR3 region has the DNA TGTGCCAGTAGTATCCCACAGGTGGGAAACACCATATATTTT. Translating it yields CASSIPQVGNTIYF.

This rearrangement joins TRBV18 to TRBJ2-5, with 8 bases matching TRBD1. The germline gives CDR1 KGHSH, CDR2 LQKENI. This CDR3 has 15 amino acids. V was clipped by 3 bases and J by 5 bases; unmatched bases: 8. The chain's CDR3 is CASSPSTGGGETQYF. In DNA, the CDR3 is TGTGCCAGCTCACCGTCCACAGGGGGAGGTGAGACCCAGTACTTC.

The CDR3 loop reads CASSTDPRGRRTDTQYF. In DNA form, the CDR3 reads TGTGCCAGCTCTACTGACCCGCGGGGGAGAAGGACAGATACGCAGTATTTT. This chain uses TRBV27 with TRBJ2-3, with 7 bases that match TRBD2. Trimming cost V 8 bases and J 3 bases; bases outside gene matches: 17. This CDR3 has 17 residues. Germline-derived CDR1 and CDR2 are MNHEY and SMNVEV (reference sequence).

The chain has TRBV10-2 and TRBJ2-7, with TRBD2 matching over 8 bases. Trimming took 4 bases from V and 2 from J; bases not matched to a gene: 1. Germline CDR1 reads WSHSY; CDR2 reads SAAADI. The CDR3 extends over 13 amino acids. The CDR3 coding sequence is TGCGCCAGCAGTGGGCGGGAGGCCTACGAGCAGTACTTC. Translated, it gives CASSGREAYEQYF.

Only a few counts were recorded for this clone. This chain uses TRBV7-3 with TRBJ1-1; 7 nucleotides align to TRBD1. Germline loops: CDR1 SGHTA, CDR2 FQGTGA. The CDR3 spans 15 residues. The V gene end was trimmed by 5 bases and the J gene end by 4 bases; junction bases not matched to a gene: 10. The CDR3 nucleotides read TGTGCCAGCAGCCCAGGGACAGTCAGAGGCACTGAAGCTTTCTTT. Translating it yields CASSPGTVRGTEAFF.

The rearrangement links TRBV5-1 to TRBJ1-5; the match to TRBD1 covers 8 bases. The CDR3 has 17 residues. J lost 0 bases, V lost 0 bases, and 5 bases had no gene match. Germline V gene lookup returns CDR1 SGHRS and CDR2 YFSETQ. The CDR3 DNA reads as TGCGCCAGCAGCTTGGGGACAGGGACTTATAGCAATCAGCCCCAGCATTTT. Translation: CASSLGTGTYSNQPQHF.

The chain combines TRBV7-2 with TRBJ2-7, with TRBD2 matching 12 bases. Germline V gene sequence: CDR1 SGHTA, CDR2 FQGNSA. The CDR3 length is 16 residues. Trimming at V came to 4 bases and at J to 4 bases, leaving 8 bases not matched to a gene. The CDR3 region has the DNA TGTGCCAGCAGCTATTCTCCGACTAGCGGGGGATACGAGCAGTACTTC. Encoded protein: CASSYSPTSGGYEQYF.

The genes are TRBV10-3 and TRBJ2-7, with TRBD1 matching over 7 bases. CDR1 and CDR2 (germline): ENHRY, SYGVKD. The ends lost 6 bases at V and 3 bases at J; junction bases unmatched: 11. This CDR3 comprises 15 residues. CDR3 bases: TGTGCCATCAGAGGTACGATTGGGACAGACTACGAGCAGTACTTC. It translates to CAIRGTIGTDYEQYF.